The T cell receptor beta chain under discussion was sequenced for a study of T-cell reconstitution after alpha-beta-depleted transplantation in children. The TCRbeta library incorporated unique molecular identifiers. Each CDR3 protein is one row after TCRdb ran MiXCR on the PCR reads. The table lists 700,000 to 950,000 distinct CDR3 sequences, 16% of them singletons. On this clonotype: The antigen remains undetermined.

Study-wide results and limits: Some patients owed their high day-60 TCRbeta diversity to surviving recipient T cells and thymic progenitors.

The CDR3 has 16 amino acids. The germline V gene has CDR1 SGHKS and CDR2 YYEKEE (reference sequence). The V gene end was trimmed by 4 bases and the J gene end by 2 bases; junction bases not matched to a gene: 9. Sequencing used PBMCs, mostly from graft donor cells, obtained 360 days after TCRalphabeta/CD19-depleted stem cell transplant. The V call is TRBV5-5, the J call TRBJ1-5, with TRBD1 identical over 7 bases. The clonotype was recovered from a male patient between 5 and 17 years old who had a stem cell transplant for acute lymphoblastic leukemia, so the T cells may come from the graft donor. CDR3 loop: CASSLVDRPRNQPQHF. The CDR3 coding sequence is TGTGCCAGCAGCCTAGTGGACAGGCCTCGCAATCAGCCCCAGCATTTT.